This TCR beta chain was recorded in a study of T cells in Graves' hyperthyroidism and ophthalmopathy. Study background: Peripheral blood was secured at the point of initial diagnosis, before any treatment.

This clonotype was seen many times. Amplified TCR beta CDR3 regions came from RNA transcripts. The TCR CDR3 was amplified in a first-round RT-PCR using the HTBI primer set. TCRdb re-derived calls from the multiplex PCR reads in MiXCR, one entry per CDR3 protein. Among hundreds of thousands of distinct CDR3 sequences listed, roughly 37% were seen once. The CDR3 covers 13 residues. V was pared by 5 bases and J by 3 bases, with 2 bases of the junction left unmatched. Calling Graves' hyperthyroidism stable meant ophthalmopathy did not progress within 18 months. The TCR comes from a man between 18 and 35 years old with Graves' hyperthyroidism. The sample comprised blood. The chain employs TRBV12-3 or TRBV12-4 and TRBJ1-2, with 8 bases matching TRBD1. Here the CDR3 DNA reads TGTGCCAGCAGTCAGGGGGCGGACTATGGCTACACCTTC. This encodes CASSQGADYGYTF.